Detailed here is one TCR beta chain. Its antigen is currently unknown. This sample is drawn from a study of cytotoxic CD8 clonotypes in ibrutinib-treated CLL. TCRdb's copy holds only in-frame clones and misses some; the assay was immunoSEQ multiplex PCR. The table has 200,000 to 250,000 clones, 70% to 75% seen once. General observations from the study: Baseline clonality was higher than in age-matched healthy donors and moved in step with circulating CD8+ T-cell counts.

CDR1 and CDR2 from the germline V gene are SGHAT and FQNNGV. The V end lost 0 bases, the J end lost 5 bases, and 7 bases lay between the germline ends. The CDR3 spans 13 residues. The source of this sequence is a human donor with chronic lymphocytic leukemia. V gene TRBV11-2 combines with J gene TRBJ1-2, with a weak D call TRBD1 (6 bases). The starting material was PBMCs, obtained after 12 months of ibrutinib treatment. The DNA for the CDR3 is TGTGCCAGCAGCTTAGAGCAGGGGTATGGCTACACCTTC. Encoded protein: CASSLEQGYGYTF.